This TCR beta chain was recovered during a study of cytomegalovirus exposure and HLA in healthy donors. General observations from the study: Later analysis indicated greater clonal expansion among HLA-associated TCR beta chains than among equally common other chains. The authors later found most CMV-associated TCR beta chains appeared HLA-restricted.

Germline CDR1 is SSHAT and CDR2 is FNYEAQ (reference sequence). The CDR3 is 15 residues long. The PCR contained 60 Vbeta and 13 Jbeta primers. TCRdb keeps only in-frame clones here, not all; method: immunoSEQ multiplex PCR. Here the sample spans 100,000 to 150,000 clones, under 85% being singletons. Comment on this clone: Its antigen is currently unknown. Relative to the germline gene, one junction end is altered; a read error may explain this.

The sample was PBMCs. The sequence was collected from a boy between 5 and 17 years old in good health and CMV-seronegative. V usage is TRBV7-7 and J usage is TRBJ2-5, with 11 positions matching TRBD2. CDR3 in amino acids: CASSRLAGNQETQYF. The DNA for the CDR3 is TGTGCTAGCAGCCGACTAGCGGGGAACCAAGAGACCCAGTACTTC.